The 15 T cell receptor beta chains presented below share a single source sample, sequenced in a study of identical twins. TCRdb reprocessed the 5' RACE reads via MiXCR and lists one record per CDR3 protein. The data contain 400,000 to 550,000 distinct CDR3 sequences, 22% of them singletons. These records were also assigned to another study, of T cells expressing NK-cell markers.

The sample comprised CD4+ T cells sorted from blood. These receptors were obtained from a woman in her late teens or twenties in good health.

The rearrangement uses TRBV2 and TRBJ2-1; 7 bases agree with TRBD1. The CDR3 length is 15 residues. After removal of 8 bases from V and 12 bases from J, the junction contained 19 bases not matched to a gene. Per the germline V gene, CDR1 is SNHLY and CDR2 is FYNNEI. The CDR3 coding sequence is TGTGCCAGCCACTCTCCGAGACAGGGTTCGTATTGGCAGTTCTTC. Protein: CASHSPRQGSYWQFF.

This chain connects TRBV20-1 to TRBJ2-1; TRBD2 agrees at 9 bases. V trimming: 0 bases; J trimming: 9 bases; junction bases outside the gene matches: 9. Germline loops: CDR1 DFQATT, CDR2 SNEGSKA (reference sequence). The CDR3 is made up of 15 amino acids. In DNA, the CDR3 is TGCAGTGCTAGAGAGGTAGCGGGAGTCCGTCCTGAGCAGTTCTTC. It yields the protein CSAREVAGVRPEQFF.

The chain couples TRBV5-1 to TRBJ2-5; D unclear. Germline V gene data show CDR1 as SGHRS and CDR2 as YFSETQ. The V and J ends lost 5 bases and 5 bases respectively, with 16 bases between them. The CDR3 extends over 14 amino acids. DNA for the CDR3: TGCGCCAGCAGAGGGTTGGCTTCTCCCGAGACCCAGTACTTC. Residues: CASRGLASPETQYF.

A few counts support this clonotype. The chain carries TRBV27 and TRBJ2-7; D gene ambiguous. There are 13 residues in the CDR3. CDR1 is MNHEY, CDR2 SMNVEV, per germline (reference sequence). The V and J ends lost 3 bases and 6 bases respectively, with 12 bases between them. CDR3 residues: CASSFHPVGEQYF. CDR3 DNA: TGTGCCAGCAGTTTTCATCCTGTGGGCGAGCAGTACTTC.

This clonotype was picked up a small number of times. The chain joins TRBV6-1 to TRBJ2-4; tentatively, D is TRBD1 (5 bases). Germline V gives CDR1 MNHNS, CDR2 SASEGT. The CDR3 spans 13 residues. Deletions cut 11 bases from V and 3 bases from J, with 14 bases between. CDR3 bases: TGTGCCTCCCGCCCAGGGAACAAAAACATTCAGTACTTC. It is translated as CASRPGNKNIQYF.

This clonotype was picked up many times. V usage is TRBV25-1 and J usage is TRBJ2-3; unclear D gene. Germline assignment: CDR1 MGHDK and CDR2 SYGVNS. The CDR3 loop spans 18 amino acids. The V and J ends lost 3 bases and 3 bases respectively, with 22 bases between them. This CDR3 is CASSDFGDLHAITDTQYF. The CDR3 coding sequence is TGTGCCAGCAGTGACTTCGGCGATCTCCACGCGATAACAGATACGCAGTATTTT. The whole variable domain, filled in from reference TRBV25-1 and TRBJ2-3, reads EADIYQTPRYLVIGTGKKITLECSQTMGHDKMYWYQQDPGMELHLIHYSYGVNSTEKGDLSSESTVSRIRTEHFPLTLESARPSHTSQYLCASSDFGDLHAITDTQYFGPGTRLTVL.

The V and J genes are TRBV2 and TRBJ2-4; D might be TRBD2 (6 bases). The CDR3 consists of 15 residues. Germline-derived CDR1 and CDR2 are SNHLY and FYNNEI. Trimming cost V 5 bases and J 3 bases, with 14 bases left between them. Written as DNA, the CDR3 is TGTGCCAGCAGTCGGGAGAGCCAGATCAAAAACATTCAGTACTTC. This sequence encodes CASSRESQIKNIQYF.

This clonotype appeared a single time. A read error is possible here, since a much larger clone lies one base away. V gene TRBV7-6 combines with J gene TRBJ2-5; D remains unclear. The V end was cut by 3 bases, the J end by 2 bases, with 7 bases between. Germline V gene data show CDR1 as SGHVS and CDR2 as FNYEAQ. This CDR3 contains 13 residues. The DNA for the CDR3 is TGTGCCAGCAGCTTGGGGTGGCAAGAGACCCAGTACTTC. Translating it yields CASSLGWQETQYF.

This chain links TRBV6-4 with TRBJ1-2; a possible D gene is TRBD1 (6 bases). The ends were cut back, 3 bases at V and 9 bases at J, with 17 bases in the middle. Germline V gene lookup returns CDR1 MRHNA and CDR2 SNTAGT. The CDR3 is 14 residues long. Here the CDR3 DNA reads TGTGCCAGCAGTGAATCAGGGGACGGCTCGCGCTACACCTTC. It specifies CASSESGDGSRYTF.

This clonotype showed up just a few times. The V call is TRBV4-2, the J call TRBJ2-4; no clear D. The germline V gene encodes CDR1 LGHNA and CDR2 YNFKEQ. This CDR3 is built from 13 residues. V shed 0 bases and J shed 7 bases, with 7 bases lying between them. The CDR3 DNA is TGTGCCAGCAGCCAAGATCCGGAGAACATTCAGTACTTC. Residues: CASSQDPENIQYF.

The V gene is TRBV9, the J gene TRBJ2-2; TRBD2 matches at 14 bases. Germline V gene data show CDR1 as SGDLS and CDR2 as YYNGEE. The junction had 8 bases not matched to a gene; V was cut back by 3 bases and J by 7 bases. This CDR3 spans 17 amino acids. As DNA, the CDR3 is TGTGCCAGCAGCGCCCGGACTAGCGGGAGGTATGGCGGGGAGCTGTTTTTT. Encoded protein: CASSARTSGRYGGELFF.

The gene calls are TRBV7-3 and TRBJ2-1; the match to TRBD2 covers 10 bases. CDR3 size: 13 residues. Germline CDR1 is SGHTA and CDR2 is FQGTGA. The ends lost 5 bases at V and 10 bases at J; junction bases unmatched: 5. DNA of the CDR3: TGTGCCAGCAGCACATCGGGACTAGCGGAGCAGTTCTTC. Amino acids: CASSTSGLAEQFF.

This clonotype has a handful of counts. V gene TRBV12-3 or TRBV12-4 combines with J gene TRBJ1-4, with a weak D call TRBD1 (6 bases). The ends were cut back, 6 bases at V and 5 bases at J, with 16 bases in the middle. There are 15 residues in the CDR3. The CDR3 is CASSHFRGPNEKLFF. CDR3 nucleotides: TGTGCCAGCAGCCATTTCCGGGGGCCAAATGAAAAACTGTTTTTT.

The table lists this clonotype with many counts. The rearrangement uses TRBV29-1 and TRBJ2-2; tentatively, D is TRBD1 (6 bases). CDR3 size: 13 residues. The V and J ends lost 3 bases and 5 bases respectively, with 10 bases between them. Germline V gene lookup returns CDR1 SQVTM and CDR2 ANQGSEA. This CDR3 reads CSVDRGRTGELFF. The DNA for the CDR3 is TGCAGCGTTGACAGGGGAAGGACCGGGGAGCTGTTTTTT.

CDR3: CAISYSGTGVHEQYF. The CDR3, as DNA: TGTGCCATCTCTTATTCCGGGACAGGGGTCCACGAGCAGTACTTC. The chain joins TRBV10-3 to TRBJ2-7, with 10 bases matching TRBD1. V lost 8 bases and J lost 5; bases outside the gene matches: 12. Germline V gene data show CDR1 as ENHRY and CDR2 as SYGVKD. This CDR3 has 15 amino acids.